This is a list of T cell receptor beta chains from one sample in a study of shared clonotypes between healthy human individuals. Profiling relied on immunoSEQ multiplex PCR, and the TCRdb table lists in-frame clones only, not all of them. Of approximately 2,000,000 clones listed, around 93% are singletons. Sequencing was performed on naive CD8+ T cells from PBMCs. All receptors derive from a man aged 18-30 years in good health. Some clones in this sample may be carry-over from other donors' samples. Both conserved end residues are part of each CDR3. Each record gives: J gene, clone size, V gene, D gene, CDR3 DNA, CDR3 protein. A D gene is named only where the DNA matches it firmly. Clone sizes are given selectively: once, few, many, or a class where the clone is expanded.

j_gene: TRBJ2-7; abundance: -; v_gene: TRBV9; d_gene: -; CDR3nt: TGTGCCAGCAGCGTAGCAATGCGCTCCTACGAGCAGTACTTC; CDR3aa: CASSVAMRSYEQYF
j_gene: TRBJ2-5; abundance: -; v_gene: TRBV6-6; d_gene: -; CDR3nt: TGTGCCAGCAGTTACTCGGGGGATTTAGAGACCCAGTACTTC; CDR3aa: CASSYSGDLETQYF
j_gene: TRBJ2-6; abundance: -; v_gene: TRBV6-5; d_gene: -; CDR3nt: TGTGCCAGCAGCCTGACCTACTCTGGGGCCAACGTCCTGACTTTC; CDR3aa: CASSLTYSGANVLTF
j_gene: TRBJ2-7; abundance: -; v_gene: TRBV27; d_gene: TRBD1; CDR3nt: TGTGCCAGCAGTTTACAGGGGGCGCCTCCTCCTTTTCGGTACGAGCAGTACTTC; CDR3aa: CASSLQGAPPPFRYEQYF
j_gene: TRBJ2-1; abundance: -; v_gene: TRBV27; d_gene: -; CDR3nt: TGTGCCAGCAGTTTAGCTTTAAGCTCCTACAATGAGCAGTTCTTC; CDR3aa: CASSLALSSYNEQFF
j_gene: TRBJ2-1; abundance: -; v_gene: TRBV10-2; d_gene: TRBD2; CDR3nt: TGCGCCAGCTCTACTAGCGGGAGGATCCATGAGCAGTTCTTC; CDR3aa: CASSTSGRIHEQFF
j_gene: TRBJ2-3; abundance: -; v_gene: TRBV7-9; d_gene: -; CDR3nt: TGTGCCAGCAGCGCGCGGGGCGGCCGCACAGATACGCAGTATTTT; CDR3aa: CASSARGGRTDTQYF
j_gene: TRBJ2-7; abundance: -; v_gene: TRBV6-5; d_gene: -; CDR3nt: TGTGCCAGCAGGCAGGGCTCAGCGGGCTACGAGCAGTACTTC; CDR3aa: CASRQGSAGYEQYF
j_gene: TRBJ2-7; abundance: -; v_gene: TRBV30; d_gene: -; CDR3nt: TGTGCCTGGAGTCTCGCCTACGAGCAGTACTTC; CDR3aa: CAWSLAYEQYF
j_gene: TRBJ2-3; abundance: -; v_gene: TRBV27; d_gene: -; CDR3nt: TGTGCCAGCAGCCGTATTAGCACAGATACGCAGTATTTT; CDR3aa: CASSRISTDTQYF
j_gene: TRBJ2-5; abundance: once; v_gene: TRBV14; d_gene: TRBD2; CDR3nt: TGTGCCAGCAGCCAAATGCGGAAAAGGGCCGGACTAGCGTCTCAAGAGACCCAGTACTTC; CDR3aa: CASSQMRKRAGLASQETQYF
j_gene: TRBJ2-7; abundance: -; v_gene: TRBV6-1; d_gene: -; CDR3nt: TGTGCCAGCAGTGTCCCGAGACAGTCGCTCTCCTACGAGCAGTACTTC; CDR3aa: CASSVPRQSLSYEQYF
j_gene: TRBJ2-1; abundance: -; v_gene: TRBV15; d_gene: -; CDR3nt: TGTGCCACCAGCAGAGAACGTTCGCAGTACAATGAGCAGTTCTTC; CDR3aa: CATSRERSQYNEQFF
j_gene: TRBJ2-1; abundance: -; v_gene: TRBV11-1; d_gene: -; CDR3nt: TGTGCCAGCAGCGCAGGTTGGGGGAGTGGCCCCTACAATGAGCAGTTCTTC; CDR3aa: CASSAGWGSGPYNEQFF
j_gene: TRBJ2-1; abundance: once; v_gene: TRBV4-3; d_gene: TRBD2; CDR3nt: TGCGCCAGCAGCCACCGGTGGGTGGGGACTAGCGGCAACAATGAGCAGTTCTTC; CDR3aa: CASSHRWVGTSGNNEQFF
j_gene: TRBJ2-7; abundance: -; v_gene: TRBV18; d_gene: -; CDR3nt: TGTGCCAGCTCACCGATCCAGAGTCTATACGAGCAGTACTTC; CDR3aa: CASSPIQSLYEQYF
j_gene: TRBJ1-2; abundance: once; v_gene: TRBV7-9; d_gene: -; CDR3nt: TGTGCCAGCAGCCCCGGGGCCGGTGGCTACACCTTC; CDR3aa: CASSPGAGGYTF
j_gene: TRBJ2-7; abundance: -; v_gene: TRBV27; d_gene: TRBD1; CDR3nt: TGTGCCAGCAGTCAGACAGGGTTTCCCCACGAGCAGTACTTC; CDR3aa: CASSQTGFPHEQYF
j_gene: TRBJ2-7; abundance: -; v_gene: TRBV4-2; d_gene: TRBD2; CDR3nt: TGTGCCAGCAGCCAAACTAGCGGGAGCTACGAGCAGTACTTC; CDR3aa: CASSQTSGSYEQYF
j_gene: TRBJ2-3; abundance: -; v_gene: TRBV9; d_gene: TRBD1; CDR3nt: TGTGCCAGCAGCGTAGCGGGACAGACGCACAGGGTAGATACGCAGTATTTT; CDR3aa: CASSVAGQTHRVDTQYF
j_gene: TRBJ2-7; abundance: few; v_gene: TRBV28; d_gene: -; CDR3nt: TGTGCCAGCAGTTTATCCCCCTACGAGCAGTACTTC; CDR3aa: CASSLSPYEQYF
j_gene: TRBJ2-1; abundance: -; v_gene: TRBV7-9; d_gene: TRBD2; CDR3nt: TGTGCCAGCAGCCCCACGGGAGGGGGGGAGGTCAATGAGCAGTTCTTC; CDR3aa: CASSPTGGGEVNEQFF
j_gene: TRBJ2-3; abundance: -; v_gene: TRBV5-1; d_gene: TRBD2; CDR3nt: TGCGCCAGCACCCCGGGGGTAGCGGGAGGAGATACGCAGTATTTT; CDR3aa: CASTPGVAGGDTQYF
j_gene: TRBJ1-2; abundance: -; v_gene: TRBV5-8; d_gene: TRBD1; CDR3nt: TGTGCCAGCAGCTCCGGGACAGGGAACATGAATGGCTACACCTTC; CDR3aa: CASSSGTGNMNGYTF
j_gene: TRBJ1-2; abundance: once; v_gene: TRBV10-3; d_gene: -; CDR3nt: TGTGCCATCAGTGAGTCGATAGGAGGGGGAGTAGGCTACACCTTC; CDR3aa: CAISESIGGGVGYTF
j_gene: TRBJ1-5; abundance: -; v_gene: TRBV30; d_gene: TRBD1; CDR3nt: TGTGCCTGGAGGGGACAGGGAGGAAACCAGCCCCAGCATTTT; CDR3aa: CAWRGQGGNQPQHF
j_gene: TRBJ2-1; abundance: -; v_gene: TRBV4-2; d_gene: TRBD2; CDR3nt: TGTGCCAGCAGCCAAGGGACTAGCGGGAGACTAAATGAGCAGTTCTTC; CDR3aa: CASSQGTSGRLNEQFF
j_gene: TRBJ2-4; abundance: -; v_gene: TRBV10-1; d_gene: -; CDR3nt: TGCGCCAGCAGTGTAGACTCGGAAAACATTCAGTACTTC; CDR3aa: CASSVDSENIQYF
j_gene: TRBJ2-7; abundance: -; v_gene: TRBV6-5; d_gene: -; CDR3nt: TGTGCCAGCAGTTACTCGGGATCCTCCGTTCAGTACTTC; CDR3aa: CASSYSGSSVQYF
j_gene: TRBJ1-2; abundance: once; v_gene: TRBV6-5; d_gene: -; CDR3nt: TGTGCCAGCAGTTACTCTGGGGGAGGATATGGCTACACCTTC; CDR3aa: CASSYSGGGYGYTF
j_gene: TRBJ2-3; abundance: -; v_gene: TRBV4-3; d_gene: TRBD2; CDR3nt: TGCGCCAGCAGCCAACCCGCCGGGACTAGCGGGAGTGCGTATACGCAGTATTTT; CDR3aa: CASSQPAGTSGSAYTQYF
j_gene: TRBJ2-4; abundance: -; v_gene: TRBV15; d_gene: -; CDR3nt: TGTGCCACCAGCAGAGTTGGTGAGGGTATGAGCGGGAACATTCAGTACTTC; CDR3aa: CATSRVGEGMSGNIQYF
j_gene: TRBJ2-7; abundance: -; v_gene: TRBV9; d_gene: TRBD1; CDR3nt: TGTGCCAGCAGCGCGACAGGGAGCACAAGCTCCGAGCAGTACTTC; CDR3aa: CASSATGSTSSEQYF
j_gene: TRBJ2-7; abundance: -; v_gene: TRBV9; d_gene: -; CDR3nt: TGTGCCAGCAGCGATCGAGCAGGGTCCTACGAGCAGTACTTC; CDR3aa: CASSDRAGSYEQYF
j_gene: TRBJ2-3; abundance: -; v_gene: TRBV6-6; d_gene: -; CDR3nt: TGTGCCAGCAGGAATACATGGGCAGATACGCAGTATTTT; CDR3aa: CASRNTWADTQYF
j_gene: TRBJ2-3; abundance: -; v_gene: TRBV29-1; d_gene: -; CDR3nt: TGCAGCGTCTGGGGAGGGGGAACAGATACGCAGTATTTT; CDR3aa: CSVWGGGTDTQYF
j_gene: TRBJ2-2; abundance: -; v_gene: TRBV10-2; d_gene: -; CDR3nt: TGCGCCAGCAGTGCAGGTTCCACCGGGGAGCTGTTTTTT; CDR3aa: CASSAGSTGELFF
j_gene: TRBJ2-7; abundance: -; v_gene: TRBV7-9; d_gene: -; CDR3nt: TGTGCCAGCAGCCGCTACGAGCAGTACTTC; CDR3aa: CASSRYEQYF
j_gene: TRBJ2-1; abundance: -; v_gene: TRBV19; d_gene: TRBD1; CDR3nt: TGTGCCACAGGACAGGGGCCCTACAATGAGCAGTTCTTC; CDR3aa: CATGQGPYNEQFF
j_gene: TRBJ2-1; abundance: -; v_gene: TRBV10-3; d_gene: TRBD2; CDR3nt: TGTGCCATCAGCAATAGCGGGAGGGCCTCCTACAATGAGCAGTTCTTC; CDR3aa: CAISNSGRASYNEQFF
j_gene: TRBJ1-1; abundance: -; v_gene: TRBV7-9; d_gene: -; CDR3nt: TGTGCCAGCACCCGCGGTGGGAACACTGAAGCTTTCTTT; CDR3aa: CASTRGGNTEAFF
j_gene: TRBJ2-1; abundance: -; v_gene: TRBV28; d_gene: TRBD2; CDR3nt: TGTGCCAGTGTCACCAAGCGGGAGAGCTCCTACAATGAGCAGTTCTTC; CDR3aa: CASVTKRESSYNEQFF
j_gene: TRBJ2-1; abundance: -; v_gene: TRBV30; d_gene: -; CDR3nt: TGTGCCTGGAGTCCCCAGGCGGGCGGTTACAATGAGCAGTTCTTC; CDR3aa: CAWSPQAGGYNEQFF
j_gene: TRBJ2-3; abundance: -; v_gene: TRBV7-9; d_gene: -; CDR3nt: TGTGCCAGCAGCCCGCCGGCCCCCGATTCAGATACGCAGTATTTT; CDR3aa: CASSPPAPDSDTQYF
j_gene: TRBJ1-3; abundance: -; v_gene: TRBV7-9; d_gene: -; CDR3nt: TGTGCCAGCAGCTCTACAGGGACACCCTCTGGAAACACCATATATTTT; CDR3aa: CASSSTGTPSGNTIYF
j_gene: TRBJ1-1; abundance: few; v_gene: TRBV15; d_gene: -; CDR3nt: TGTGCCACCAGCAGTGTGAACACTGAAGCTTTCTTT; CDR3aa: CATSSVNTEAFF
j_gene: TRBJ2-1; abundance: -; v_gene: TRBV6-5; d_gene: TRBD2; CDR3nt: TGTGCCAGCAGCCCGGGACTAGAATACAATGAGCAGTTCTTC; CDR3aa: CASSPGLEYNEQFF
j_gene: TRBJ2-5; abundance: -; v_gene: TRBV28; d_gene: -; CDR3nt: TGTGCCAGCAGTTACCCACCCATCCAAGAGACCCAGTACTTC; CDR3aa: CASSYPPIQETQYF
j_gene: TRBJ2-7; abundance: -; v_gene: TRBV11-3; d_gene: TRBD1; CDR3nt: TGTGCCAGCAGCCCCGCTCCGCCGGACAGGGACTACGAGCAGTACTTC; CDR3aa: CASSPAPPDRDYEQYF
j_gene: TRBJ1-1; abundance: -; v_gene: TRBV2; d_gene: -; CDR3nt: TGTGCCAGCAGTGAATGGGGTCCGGGGAACACTGAAGCTTTCTTT; CDR3aa: CASSEWGPGNTEAFF
j_gene: TRBJ2-7; abundance: -; v_gene: TRBV27; d_gene: TRBD2; CDR3nt: TGTGCCAGCTCTCCCTCGGTAGGGCTAGCGGGAGACTACGAGCAGTACTTC; CDR3aa: CASSPSVGLAGDYEQYF
j_gene: TRBJ2-7; abundance: -; v_gene: TRBV5-6; d_gene: -; CDR3nt: TGTGCCAGCAGCTTGTGGGCTGGCAGGGTGGGCTACGAGCAGTACTTC; CDR3aa: CASSLWAGRVGYEQYF
j_gene: TRBJ1-1; abundance: -; v_gene: TRBV5-1; d_gene: -; CDR3nt: TGCGCCAGCAGCTTGGTTGGTCGTGAAGCTTTCTTT; CDR3aa: CASSLVGREAFF
j_gene: TRBJ2-1; abundance: -; v_gene: TRBV27; d_gene: -; CDR3nt: TGTGCCAGCAGAGAAATTCCCGGGAAAATTGCCTACAATGAGCAGTTCTTC; CDR3aa: CASREIPGKIAYNEQFF
j_gene: TRBJ2-1; abundance: -; v_gene: TRBV27; d_gene: -; CDR3nt: TGTGCCAGCAGTAATGCCGGGACTGGGGCCTACAATGAGCAGTTCTTC; CDR3aa: CASSNAGTGAYNEQFF
j_gene: TRBJ2-2; abundance: once; v_gene: TRBV15; d_gene: -; CDR3nt: TGTGCCACCAGCAGACAGGAAGATACCGGGGAGCTGTTTTTT; CDR3aa: CATSRQEDTGELFF
j_gene: TRBJ1-2; abundance: -; v_gene: TRBV6-6; d_gene: TRBD1; CDR3nt: TGTGTTACCGAGGGGGCGCCCCCTAACTATGGCTACACCTTC; CDR3aa: CVTEGAPPNYGYTF